Following are 30 T cell receptor beta chains from one sample sequenced in a study of OX40 agonist ivuxolimab in advanced cancers. The method was immunoSEQ multiplex PCR; TCRdb's version includes in-frame clones alone and lacks a portion of them. The top ten hold 2% to 2.5% of the sample, which has roughly 73,000 clones, 84% seen once. The material sequenced was CD4+ or CD8+ T cells sorted from blood, taken in a trial of the OX40 agonist ivuxolimab. The receptors originated from an adult with an advanced solid tumor such as melanoma, head and neck, liver or kidney cancer.

This clone appeared a few times. V and J are TRBV27 and TRBJ2-3, with TRBD2 matching 15 bases. The V segment lost 5 bases and the J segment 2 bases; nucleotides outside the gene matches: 8. The CDR3 extends over 18 amino acids. CDR1 and CDR2 (germline): MNHEY, SMNVEV (reference sequence). The CDR3 region is CASSPRTSGGAITDTQYF. DNA of the CDR3: TGTGCCAGCAGTCCGCGGACTAGCGGGGGGGCAATCACAGATACGCAGTATTTT.

V gene TRBV6-1 combines with J gene TRBJ2-7; 11 bases map to TRBD2. The J segment lost 0 bases and the V segment lost 6 bases, leaving 4 bases of the junction unmatched. Germline V CDR1 and CDR2: MNHNS, SASEGT. CDR3 length: 15 residues. CDR3 sequence: CASSPGTSGSYEQYF. Here the CDR3 DNA reads TGTGCCAGCAGCCCCGGGACTAGCGGCTCCTACGAGCAGTACTTC.

CDR3 DNA sequence: TGTGCCAGCAGTTACTCGACCGGGGCAAACTATGGCTACACCTTC. Translated, it gives CASSYSTGANYGYTF. The rearrangement links TRBV6-6 to TRBJ1-2; maybe TRBD1 (5 bases). Germline V lookup: CDR1 MNHNY, CDR2 SVGAGI (reference sequence). V lost 0 bases, J lost 2 bases, and 10 bases lay in between. This CDR3 spans 15 amino acids.

The rearrangement joins TRBV11-2 to TRBJ2-2, with 9 positions matching TRBD1. The V gene's germline CDR1 is SGHAT and CDR2 FQNNGV. This CDR3 region has 14 residues. V lost 5 bases to trimming and J lost 5 bases; unmatched junction nucleotides: 3. Here the CDR3 reads CASSPGTGTGELFF. Written as DNA, the CDR3 is TGTGCCAGCAGCCCTGGGACAGGGACCGGGGAGCTGTTTTTT.

The chain uses TRBV23-1 and TRBJ2-2; the match to TRBD1 covers 7 bases. TRBV23-1 is an open reading frame whose function is uncertain. This CDR3 region has 16 residues. The V segment lost 3 bases and the J segment 1 base; nucleotides outside the gene matches: 5. The CDR3 bases are TGCGCCAGCAGTCACCCGGGACAGAAGAACACCGGGGAGCTGTTTTTT. Its protein product is CASSHPGQKNTGELFF.

The rearrangement uses TRBV7-8 and TRBJ1-3; D unclear. CDR3 length equals 14 residues. Trimming left V 5 bases short and J 3 bases short, with 11 bases between. From germline, CDR1 is SGHVS and CDR2 FQNEAQ. The CDR3 reads CASSPNAVGNTIYF. CDR3 nucleotides: TGTGCCAGCAGCCCCAATGCGGTTGGAAACACCATATATTTT.

The rearrangement joins TRBV10-1 to TRBJ2-7, with 7 positions matching TRBD2. The CDR3 sequence is 13 residues long. Germline CDR1 and CDR2: WNHNN and SYGVQD (reference sequence). The junction had 1 base not matched to a gene; V was cut back by 5 bases and J by 0 bases. The CDR3 nucleotides are TGCGCCAGCAGTCGGGGGGACTCCTACGAGCAGTACTTC. Its protein is CASSRGDSYEQYF.

This sequence joins TRBV19 and TRBJ2-5, with TRBD1 identical over 8 bases. Germline V gene sequence: CDR1 LNHDA, CDR2 SQIVND (reference sequence). This CDR3 contains 13 residues. The J segment lost 3 bases and the V segment lost 9 bases, leaving 6 bases of the junction unmatched. The CDR3 coding sequence is TGTGCCAGCACGACAGGGGACAAAGAGACCCAGTACTTC. Its protein product is CASTTGDKETQYF.

The chain joins TRBV19 to TRBJ2-5; D might be TRBD2 (7 bases). There are 13 residues in the CDR3. Germline V CDR1 and CDR2: LNHDA, SQIVND (reference sequence). Deletions cut 4 bases from V and 5 bases from J, with 11 bases between. The CDR3 reads CASSSRGAETQYF. The CDR3 DNA is TGTGCCAGTAGTAGTCGGGGGGCGGAGACCCAGTACTTC. The whole variable domain, remainder taken from reference TRBV19 and TRBJ2-5, is DGGITQSPKYLFRKEGQNVTLSCEQNLNHDAMYWYRQDPGQGLRLIYYSQIVNDFQKGDIAEGYSVSREKKESFPLTVTSAQKNPTAFYLCASSSRGAETQYFGPGTRLLVL.

The sample holds one count of this clone. V and J are TRBV15 and TRBJ2-5, with D uncertain. Germline loops: CDR1 LNHNV, CDR2 YYDKDF (reference sequence). Trimming left V 3 bases short and J 5 bases short, with 10 bases between. The CDR3 is made up of 13 amino acids. The CDR3: CATSRPFGETQYF. In DNA, the CDR3 is TGTGCCACCAGCAGGCCCTTTGGGGAGACCCAGTACTTC.

The DNA for the CDR3 is TGTGCCAGCAGTTTACCCCTGACCGAGGATTCACCCCTCCACTTT. Its protein product is CASSLPLTEDSPLHF. The chain uses TRBV28 and TRBJ1-6; D is uncertain. This CDR3 is built from 15 residues. With 2 bases removed from V and 8 bases from J, the gap between germline ends came to 13 bases. The V gene's germline CDR1 is MDHEN and CDR2 SYDVKM.

The chain uses TRBV6-6 and TRBJ2-2, with D unresolved. CDR3 length equals 12 residues. Trimming took 6 bases from V and 4 from J, leaving 6 bases between them. Germline-derived CDR1 and CDR2 are MNHNY and SVGAGI (reference sequence). CDR3 in DNA: TGTGCCAGCAGGTCCCCCACCGGGGAGCTGTTTTTT. Translating gives CASRSPTGELFF.

The rearrangement uses TRBV30 and TRBJ1-2, with D tentatively TRBD1 (6 bases). Germline V gene data show CDR1 as GTSNPN and CDR2 as SVGIG (reference sequence). The germline V and J ends were trimmed by 3 bases and 3 bases, with 8 bases remaining between them. This CDR3 has 12 residues. As DNA, the CDR3 is TGTGCCTGGAGCACAGGGTACTATGGCTACACCTTC. It is translated as CAWSTGYYGYTF. Complete variable domain (other parts from reference TRBV30 and TRBJ1-2): SQTIHQWPATLVQPVGSPLSLECTVEGTSNPNLYWYRQAAGRGLQLLFYSVGIGQISSEVPQNLSASRPQDRQFILSSKKLLLSDSGFYLCAWSTGYYGYTFGSGTRLTVV.

This clone has a single count. The rearrangement links TRBV7-9 to TRBJ1-3; tentatively, D is TRBD1 (6 bases). This CDR3 contains 15 residues. In germline, CDR1 is SEHNR, CDR2 FQNEAQ (reference sequence). V was pared by 5 bases and J by 3 bases, with 14 bases between. In nucleotides, the CDR3 is TGTGCCAGCAGCAGGCCAGGGGTCGGTGGAAACACCATATATTTT. Translating gives CASSRPGVGGNTIYF.

This sequence joins TRBV11-3 and TRBJ2-1; D may be TRBD1 or TRBD2 (7 bases each). The V gene's germline CDR1 is SGHNT and CDR2 YENEEA. There are 15 residues in the CDR3. V was cut by 5 bases and J by 3 bases, with 14 bases left in between. CDR3 nucleotides: TGTGCCAGCAGCCAAGGGAGGGGGCTCTACAATGAGCAGTTCTTC. Translation gives CASSQGRGLYNEQFF.

The gene calls are TRBV28 and TRBJ1-2; TRBD1 is a possible D gene (6 bases). The CDR3 sequence is 13 residues long. The V end was cut by 6 bases, the J end by 4 bases, with 12 bases between. The germline V gene encodes CDR1 MDHEN and CDR2 SYDVKM. In nucleotides, the CDR3 is TGTGCCAGCAGCACTTCGGACAGCTATGGCTACACCTTC. Translating it yields CASSTSDSYGYTF.

In DNA, the CDR3 is TGTGCCAGCAGTAAGACGGGAGACACTGAAGCTTTCTTT. Protein sequence: CASSKTGDTEAFF. The gene calls are TRBV2 and TRBJ1-1, with D unresolved. V dropped 5 bases and J dropped 3 bases, with 10 bases sitting between them. The germline V gene has CDR1 SNHLY and CDR2 FYNNEI. The CDR3 spans 13 residues.

J is TRBJ1-5 and V is TRBV10-2, with D unresolved. From germline, CDR1 is WSHSY and CDR2 SAAADI. CDR3 length: 14 amino acids. V dropped 1 base and J dropped 6 bases, with 10 bases sitting between them. The CDR3 is CASSELLASQPQHF. The CDR3 region has the DNA TGCGCCAGCAGTGAGTTGCTGGCCAGTCAGCCCCAGCATTTT.

The chain joins TRBV25-1 to TRBJ2-1, with 7 bases fitting TRBD1. The trim removed 5 bases at V and 0 bases at J, leaving 7 bases unmatched. The germline CDR1 and CDR2 sequences are MGHDK and SYGVNS. The CDR3 spans 16 residues. The DNA of the CDR3 is TGTGCCAGCAGTCCCGCCAGGGGGAGCTCCTACAATGAGCAGTTCTTC. This encodes CASSPARGSSYNEQFF.

This clone was recorded once. The chain couples TRBV12-5 to TRBJ1-6; D call uncertain. The CDR3 runs to 14 residues. V was pared by 7 bases and J by 6 bases, with 13 bases between. In germline, CDR1 is LGHNT, CDR2 FRNRAP. The CDR3 sequence is CASALFATNSPLHF. In nucleotides, the CDR3 is TGTGCTAGTGCCCTGTTTGCAACTAATTCACCCCTCCACTTT. The complete variable domain, with remaining parts taken from reference TRBV12-5 and TRBJ1-6, reads DARVTQTPRHKVTEMGQEVTMRCQPILGHNTVFWYRQTMMQGLELLAYFRNRAPLDDSGMPKDRFSAEMPDATLATLKIQPSEPRDSAVYFCASALFATNSPLHFGNGTRLTVT.

The chain is built from TRBV7-2 and TRBJ2-1, with 10 bases matching TRBD2. The trim removed 0 bases at V and 9 bases at J, leaving 5 bases unmatched. There are 15 residues in the CDR3. The germline gives CDR1 SGHTA, CDR2 FQGNSA. CDR3 in DNA: TGTGCCAGCAGCTTAGCTCCTAGCGGGAGATCTGAGCAGTTCTTC. It encodes CASSLAPSGRSEQFF.

The chain links TRBV7-9 to TRBJ1-5, with 11 bases fitting TRBD1. Germline V gene lookup returns CDR1 SEHNR and CDR2 FQNEAQ (reference sequence). Unmatched junction bases numbered 2, after V lost 3 bases and J lost 4 bases. The CDR3 is 15 residues long. CDR3 nucleotide sequence: TGTGCCAGCAGCTTTGGGACAGGGGGGAATCAGCCCCAGCATTTT. This translates into CASSFGTGGNQPQHF.

For this clone: At one of its ends the junction is not consistent with the germline gene, which may arise from a read error. V is TRBV5-4 and J is TRBJ1-1, with 8 positions matching TRBD1. The length of the CDR3 is 14 residues. The germline CDR1 and CDR2 sequences are SGHNT and YYREEE (reference sequence). The CDR3 nucleotides are TGTGCCAGCAGCTTGGACAGGGGGAACACTGAAGCTTCCTTT. Protein product: CASSLDRGNTEASF. Together with reference TRBV5-4 and TRBJ1-1, the CDR3 gives the full variable domain: ETGVTQSPTHLIKTRGQQVTLRCSSQSGHNTVSWYQQALGQGPQFIFQYYREEENGRGNFPPRFSGLQFPNYSSELNVNALELDDSALYLCASSLDRGNTEASFGQGTRLTVV.

The chain employs TRBV28 and TRBJ2-4, with a possible D match to TRBD2 (6 bases). This CDR3 contains 16 residues. Germline V gene lookup returns CDR1 MDHEN and CDR2 SYDVKM. V gave up 5 bases and J gave up 10 bases, with 24 bases separating them. As DNA, the CDR3 is TGTGCCAGCAGTACCCCGCGGGGCGCTGGATCTCCTATTCAGTACTTC. This codes for CASSTPRGAGSPIQYF.

This clone came up once. This chain joins TRBV5-1 and TRBJ1-4; D remains ambiguous. V dropped 1 base and J dropped 0 bases, with 4 bases sitting between them. Germline V gives CDR1 SGHRS, CDR2 YFSETQ. CDR3 length: 14 amino acids. In DNA form, the CDR3 reads TGCGCCAGCAGCTTGTCGGCAACTAATGAAAAACTGTTTTTT. Residues: CASSLSATNEKLFF.

V is TRBV4-3 and J is TRBJ2-7; 10 nucleotides match TRBD1. Germline CDR1 LGHNA, CDR2 YSLEER. Trimming at V came to 3 bases and at J to 4 bases, leaving 9 bases not matched to a gene. The CDR3 loop spans 16 amino acids. For the CDR3, the DNA is TGCGCCAGCAGCCAGGGCCTGACAGGGGGCGCGTACGAGCAGTACTTC. Translated: CASSQGLTGGAYEQYF.

The J gene is TRBJ1-3, the V gene TRBV5-1; D is perhaps TRBD1 (5 bases). CDR1 and CDR2 (germline): SGHRS, YFSETQ. With 3 bases removed from V and 8 bases from J, the gap between germline ends came to 18 bases. The CDR3 has 15 amino acids. The CDR3 nucleotides are TGCGCCAGCAGCTCCCTTGGGACCCCGGGCCACACCATATATTTT. Its translation: CASSSLGTPGHTIYF. Using reference TRBV5-1 and TRBJ1-3 for the parts outside the CDR3, the full variable domain is KAGVTQTPRYLIKTRGQQVTLSCSPISGHRSVSWYQQTPGQGLQFLFEYFSETQRNKGNFPGRFSGRQFSNSRSEMNVSTLELGDSALYLCASSSLGTPGHTIYFGEGSWLTVV.

The rearrangement links TRBV5-4 to TRBJ2-5, with 11 bases lining up with TRBD2. In germline, CDR1 is SGHNT, CDR2 YYREEE (reference sequence). With V trimmed by 1 base and J by 5 bases, 10 bases remained unmatched. This CDR3 comprises 17 residues. The CDR3 DNA follows: TGTGCCAGCAGCTTGAAAAGCTTGGCTAGCGGGAGGGAGACCCAGTACTTC. This sequence encodes CASSLKSLASGRETQYF.

V is TRBV6-6 and J is TRBJ2-5, with 8 bases fitting TRBD1. CDR3 length: 16 residues. V dropped 2 bases and J dropped 4; count of bases not matched to a gene: 9. CDR1 is MNHNY, CDR2 SVGAGI, per germline (reference sequence). Here the CDR3 reads CASSYASWTGLETQYF. The CDR3 nucleotides are TGTGCCAGCAGTTACGCCTCCTGGACAGGGTTAGAGACCCAGTACTTC.

The chain links TRBV27 to TRBJ2-6, with 7 positions matching TRBD1. The CDR3 extends over 19 amino acids. J was trimmed by 0 bases and V by 0 bases; bases with no gene match: 8. Germline V lookup: CDR1 MNHEY, CDR2 SMNVEV (reference sequence). CDR3 sequence: CASSLSVWDSHSGANVLTF. The DNA of the CDR3 is TGTGCCAGCAGTTTATCGGTCTGGGACAGTCACTCTGGGGCCAACGTCCTGACTTTC.